The entry below describes one TCR beta chain. Its target is not known. A clone one base away is much larger, so this may be a read error. The data belong to a study of T cell repertoires in cytomegalovirus infection. Regarding the study as a whole: The ex vivo response showed dominance by HLA-C-restricted CMV-specific TCR beta clonotypes.

TCRdb fed the reads into MiXCR, producing one record per CDR3 protein. Counted here are under 850,000 distinct CDR3 sequences, roughly 35% occurring once; the ten biggest clones make up around 2.8%. Germline CDR1 and CDR2: SGHVS and FNYEAQ. The CDR3 length is 14 residues. The ends lost 5 bases at V and 7 bases at J; junction bases unmatched: 3. Sequenced sample: PBMCs. The TCR was taken from a human donor in good health (CMV status not recorded). Some clones in this sample may be carry-over from other donors' samples. The chain uses TRBV7-6 and TRBJ2-1, with 12 bases aligning to TRBD2. Here the CDR3 reads CASSTSGGTNEQFF. The CDR3 DNA reads as TGTGCCAGCAGCACTAGCGGGGGGACGAATGAGCAGTTCTTC.